The T cell receptor beta chain described here comes from a study of T-cell memory formation after mild COVID-19. Background on the study: In these data, TCR clusters were largely donor specific.

Concerning this clonotype: The target antigen is unknown.

With 3 bases removed from V and 0 bases from J, the gap between germline ends came to 6 bases. The CDR3 sequence is 14 residues long. Looked up from germline, CDR1 is LGHNA and CDR2 is YNFKEQ. Overall study findings and caveats: Contracting clones from day 15 to 85 showed balanced CD4/CD8; later expanders favored CD4+.

Researchers used 5'RACE with constant-segment primers to make TCR alpha and TCR beta cDNA libraries that carry sample barcodes and UMIs. MiXCR was run by TCRdb on the 5' RACE reads, yielding one entry per CDR3 protein. The sample records 89,000 or so distinct CDR3 sequences, roughly 13% being singletons. The V and J genes are TRBV4-2 and TRBJ1-5; D unresolved. The TCR originated in a man between 18 and 29 years old who had mild COVID-19 (a few samples of this study predate the infection). Cell type and time point are not known. The material sequenced was PBMCs or a T cell subset sorted from them (not recorded which). The CDR3 protein is CASSHTYSNQPQHF. The CDR3 region has the DNA TGTGCCAGCAGCCATACATATAGCAATCAGCCCCAGCATTTT.